Each of the 28 T cell receptor beta chains below was sequenced from the same sample in a study of blood T cell repertoires in COVID-19 (dated by TCRdb to the early 2020s). Libraries were made using the immunoSEQ multiplex PCR assay. TCRdb took over this immuneACCESS table, retaining in-frame rearrangements with V and J assigned. Such tables are incomplete; in checked studies, under half of the missing clones stem from an unresolved V gene, and the remainder is unexplained. The sample contains about 93,000 clones, roughly 90% of them found a single time. Jointly, the top ten make up around 1.5% of the sample. Input material: peripheral blood. Every receptor here comes from a human donor with active COVID-19. The donor label of this sample is uncertain.

This clone was detected a few times. V gene TRBV19 combines with J gene TRBJ1-6, with 9 bases lining up with TRBD1. Germline CDR1 LNHDA, CDR2 SQIVND (reference sequence). Trimming at V came to 2 bases and at J to 7 bases, leaving 6 bases not matched to a gene. This CDR3 comprises 16 residues. DNA of the CDR3: TGTGCCAGTAGTATAAGTCAGACAGGGGGAAATTCACCCCTCCACTTT. It codes for CASSISQTGGNSPLHF.

This rearrangement joins TRBV5-6 to TRBJ2-5; D is uncertain. With 1 base removed from V and 0 bases from J, the gap between germline ends came to 7 bases. The CDR3 runs to 14 residues. CDR1 and CDR2 from the germline V gene are SGHDT and YYEEEE. CDR3 loop: CASSLLQYQETQYF. CDR3 coding DNA: TGTGCCAGCAGCTTGTTGCAGTACCAAGAGACCCAGTACTTC.

This chain connects TRBV12-3 or TRBV12-4 to TRBJ1-2; 9 bases match TRBD1. CDR3 length equals 13 residues. After removal of 5 bases from V and 6 bases from J, the junction contained 4 bases not matched to a gene. The CDR3, as DNA: TGTGCCAGCAGTGGTACAGGGGGCAATGGCTACACCTTC. This encodes CASSGTGGNGYTF.

The chain carries TRBV7-2 and TRBJ1-2; the match to TRBD1 covers 10 bases. Germline V gives CDR1 SGHTA, CDR2 FQGNSA. With V trimmed by 4 bases and J by 4 bases, 12 bases remained unmatched. CDR3 length equals 17 residues. The CDR3, as DNA: TGTGCCAGCAGCTCGACCCGGGACAGGGGCCTTGGCTATGGCTACACCTTC. Protein sequence: CASSSTRDRGLGYGYTF.

The chain uses TRBV7-9 and TRBJ2-3, with 15 positions matching TRBD2. CDR3 length equals 14 residues. Losses at the gene ends were 5 bases for V and 10 bases for J; bases not matched to a gene: 4. The V gene's germline CDR1 is SEHNR and CDR2 FQNEAQ (reference sequence). The CDR3 bases are TGTGCCAGCAGCGGACTAGCGGGGGGGCTGGCGCAGTATTTT. This sequence encodes CASSGLAGGLAQYF.

This clone appeared once. DNA of the CDR3: TGTGCCAGCAGCCTGTACAGTTACACCGGGGAGCTGTTTTTT. Its translation is CASSLYSYTGELFF. The chain links TRBV3-1 (or the pseudogene TRBV3-2) to TRBJ2-2; no firm D call. The CDR3 spans 14 residues. Trimming shortened V by 4 bases and J by 3 bases, and 9 bases separated the two germline ends. CDR1 LGHDT and CDR2 YNNKEL come from the germline V gene (reference sequence).

The CDR3 DNA sequence: TGTGCCAGCGACAGGGGGGCCTCCTATAATTCACCCCTCCACTTT. It codes for CASDRGASYNSPLHF. The chain links TRBV9 to TRBJ1-6; 9 nucleotides line up with TRBD1. This CDR3 spans 15 amino acids. Germline CDR1 reads SGDLS; CDR2 reads YYNGEE. V lost 7 bases, J lost 0 bases, and 2 bases stayed unmatched.

The chain is built from TRBV15 and TRBJ1-5, with D tentatively TRBD1 (6 bases). The CDR3 is made up of 14 amino acids. V dropped 2 bases and J dropped 3 bases, with 8 bases sitting between them. Germline-derived CDR1 and CDR2 are LNHNV and YYDKDF (reference sequence). CDR3 nucleotide sequence: TGTGCCACCAGCAGACAGGGGTACAATCAGCCCCAGCATTTT. This codes for CATSRQGYNQPQHF. The whole variable domain, filled in from reference TRBV15 and TRBJ1-5, reads DAMVIQNPRYQVTQFGKPVTLSCSQTLNHNVMYWYQQKSSQAPKLLFHYYDKDFNNEADTPDNFQSRRPNTSFCFLDIRSPGLGDTAMYLCATSRQGYNQPQHFGDGTRLSIL.

To note about this clone: Relative to the germline gene, one junction end is altered; a read error may explain this. The chain has TRBV12-5 and TRBJ1-3; no clear D gene. Per germline, CDR1 LGHNT and CDR2 FRNRAP. CDR3 length: 13 amino acids. CDR3 DNA sequence: TGTGCTAGTGGTCCCAACCCGGGAAGCACCATATATTTT. Its protein product is CASGPNPGSTIYF.

CDR3 protein: CASSFRDRGRNTEAFF. In DNA form, the CDR3 reads TGTGCCAGCAGTTTCCGGGACAGGGGGAGGAACACTGAAGCTTTCTTT. This chain connects TRBV2 to TRBJ1-1; TRBD1 aligns across 11 bases. Germline V gene sequence: CDR1 SNHLY, CDR2 FYNNEI. This CDR3 is built from 16 residues. The trim removed 5 bases at V and 1 base at J, leaving 6 bases unmatched.

The chain couples TRBV20-1 to TRBJ1-2; a possible D gene is TRBD1 (6 bases). V lost 3 bases and J lost 2, with 16 bases in between. The germline CDR1 and CDR2 sequences are DFQATT and SNEGSKA (reference sequence). The CDR3 sequence is 15 residues long. The CDR3 DNA sequence: TGCAGTGCTAGTAGTGGCGGGGGCCTAAACTATGGCTACACCTTC. Amino acids: CSASSGGGLNYGYTF.

The V and J genes are TRBV24-1 and TRBJ1-6; no clear D. CDR3 size: 16 residues. Trimming took off 1 base at V and 6 bases at J, with 12 bases between the two ends. Germline assignment: CDR1 KGHDR and CDR2 SFDVKD. CDR3 in amino acids: CATSDFLTAGNSPLHF. The CDR3, as DNA: TGTGCCACCAGTGATTTCCTTACGGCGGGTAATTCACCCCTCCACTTT.

V is TRBV28 and J is TRBJ1-2, with 7 bases matching TRBD1. V lost 4 bases, J lost 2 bases, and 7 bases stayed unmatched. CDR1 and CDR2 from the germline V gene are MDHEN and SYDVKM. The CDR3 sequence is 15 residues long. The CDR3 nucleotides read TGTGCCAGCAGTTCCACCCTGACAGGGAACTATGGCTACACCTTC. It encodes CASSSTLTGNYGYTF.

CDR3 residues: CASSDLDSPGNEKLFF. CDR3 in DNA: TGTGCCAGCAGTGACTTGGACAGTCCGGGAAATGAAAAACTGTTTTTT. This chain joins TRBV6-1 and TRBJ1-4; D is possibly TRBD1 (6 bases). V lost 3 bases and J lost 5, with 16 bases in between. CDR1 and CDR2 (germline): MNHNS, SASEGT. The CDR3 is 16 amino acids.

The table lists this clone with a few counts. The chain recombines TRBV27 with TRBJ1-5; the D gene is possibly TRBD1 (6 bases). CDR3 length equals 16 residues. The V end was cut by 4 bases, the J end by 3 bases, with 16 bases between. Germline V gene data show CDR1 as MNHEY and CDR2 as SMNVEV (reference sequence). Here the CDR3 DNA reads TGTGCCAGCAGTTCTATCCACAGGGAAAACAATCAGCCCCAGCATTTT. Its protein is CASSSIHRENNQPQHF.

This rearrangement joins TRBV29-1 to TRBJ2-5; 9 bases align to TRBD2. The CDR3 runs to 12 residues. Germline lookup yields CDR1 SQVTM and CDR2 ANQGSEA. Trimming removed 4 bases from V and 5 bases from J; junction bases left unmatched: 2. CDR3 coding DNA: TGCAGCGTTGGGACTAGCGATGAGACCCAGTACTTC. Protein: CSVGTSDETQYF. The complete variable domain, with remaining parts taken from reference TRBV29-1 and TRBJ2-5, reads SAVISQKPSRDICQRGTSLTIQCQVDSQVTMMFWYRQQPGQSLTLIATANQGSEATYESGFVIDKFPISRPNLTFSTLTVSNMSPEDSSIYLCSVGTSDETQYFGPGTRLLVL.

This clone occurred a few times. The chain has TRBV7-9 and TRBJ1-6; 9 bases fit TRBD1. The trim removed 4 bases at V and 6 bases at J, leaving 4 bases unmatched. The germline V gene encodes CDR1 SEHNR and CDR2 FQNEAQ (reference sequence). The CDR3 has 15 residues. This chain's CDR3 is CASSSQGAGNSPLHF. The DNA for the CDR3 is TGTGCCAGCAGCTCACAGGGGGCGGGTAATTCACCCCTCCACTTT.

On this clone itself: Additional DNA sequences in this sample encode the identical CDR3. J is TRBJ1-1 and V is TRBV12-3 or TRBV12-4, with D perhaps TRBD1 (5 bases). The CDR3 runs to 13 residues. Trimming left V 3 bases short and J 1 base short, with 6 bases between. The CDR3 bases are TGTGCCAGCAGTTTGACAGAGAACACTGAAGCTTTCTTT. Translation gives CASSLTENTEAFF.

The V and J genes are TRBV5-4 and TRBJ1-6; D is unclear. The CDR3 totals 14 residues. V was shortened by 4 bases and J by 7 bases, with 12 bases between the two germline ends. Germline CDR1 is SGHNT and CDR2 is YYREEE (reference sequence). The CDR3 DNA reads TGTGCCAGCAGCCTCCCCATGAGGAATTCACCCCTCCACTTT. It is translated as CASSLPMRNSPLHF.

The chain has TRBV11-2 and TRBJ1-1; tentatively, D is TRBD1 (5 bases). The germline V and J ends were trimmed by 1 base and 3 bases, with 6 bases remaining between them. Looked up from germline, CDR1 is SGHAT and CDR2 is FQNNGV. There are 13 residues in the CDR3. The chain's CDR3 is CASSLGDYTEAFF. For the CDR3, the DNA is TGTGCCAGCAGCTTAGGGGACTACACTGAAGCTTTCTTT. The whole variable domain, remainder taken from reference TRBV11-2 and TRBJ1-1, is EAGVAQSPRYKIIEKRQSVAFWCNPISGHATLYWYQQILGQGPKLLIQFQNNGVVDDSQLPKDRFSAERLKGVDSTLKIQPAKLEDSAVYLCASSLGDYTEAFFGQGTRLTVV.

The V gene is TRBV18, the J gene TRBJ2-6; tentatively, D is TRBD2 (5 bases). Germline values: CDR1 KGHSH, CDR2 LQKENI. The CDR3 runs 15 residues. The V and J ends lost 6 bases and 4 bases respectively, with 13 bases between them. DNA for the CDR3: TGTGCCAGCTCCCATGGTTCGGGGGGGGCCAACGTCCTGACTTTC. Residues: CASSHGSGGANVLTF.

This clone was picked up a small number of times. This chain connects TRBV3-1 (or the pseudogene TRBV3-2) to TRBJ1-2; D is perhaps TRBD1 (6 bases). Germline values: CDR1 LGHDT, CDR2 YNNKEL (reference sequence). V was shortened by 5 bases and J by 4 bases, with 14 bases between the two germline ends. There are 14 residues in the CDR3. CDR3 nucleotide sequence: TGTGCCAGCAGCTATAGGACAGACGTCTATGGCTACACCTTC. Its protein product is CASSYRTDVYGYTF.

This chain uses TRBV6-2 or TRBV6-3 with TRBJ1-5, with D uncertain. The CDR3 has 18 residues. Trimming removed 0 bases from V and 0 bases from J, with 15 bases in between. Germline loops: CDR1 MNHEY, CDR2 SVGEGT. CDR3 sequence reads: CASSYSLSGFDSNQPQHF. CDR3 bases: TGTGCCAGCAGTTACTCGCTCTCCGGGTTCGATAGCAATCAGCCCCAGCATTTT.

Only a few counts were recorded for this clone. The rearrangement uses TRBV25-1 and TRBJ1-6; possibly TRBD1 for D (5 bases). Germline CDR1 is MGHDK and CDR2 is SYGVNS. This CDR3 is 14 amino acids long. Trimming stripped 5 bases from V and 11 bases from J, with 16 bases between. CDR3 protein: CASSRGTSWPPLHF. CDR3 nucleotide sequence: TGTGCCAGCAGTAGGGGCACGAGTTGGCCACCCCTCCACTTT.

This clone has just a few counts. This chain uses TRBV7-9 with TRBJ1-2; TRBD1 aligns across 9 bases. Germline CDR1 reads SEHNR; CDR2 reads FQNEAQ (reference sequence). The CDR3 has 12 amino acids. V shed 4 bases and J 8 bases; nucleotides not matched to a gene: 2. CDR3 coding DNA: TGTGCCAGCAGCTCGGACAGGGGAGGCTACACCTTC. Its translation: CASSSDRGGYTF.

The chain couples TRBV4-3 to TRBJ2-7, with TRBD1 identical over 7 bases. CDR1 LGHNA and CDR2 YSLEER come from the germline V gene. The length of the CDR3 is 15 residues. Germline trimming cut 0 bases from V and 4 bases from J; bases unmatched to any gene: 6. The CDR3 DNA sequence: TGCGCCAGCAGCCAAGATGAGGGGACAGCGTACGAGCAGTACTTC. Protein: CASSQDEGTAYEQYF.

The CDR3 is CSGGQPLLPDTQYF. The CDR3 nucleotides are TGCAGCGGGGGACAGCCGCTGCTCCCAGATACGCAGTATTTT. This chain uses TRBV29-1 with TRBJ2-3, with TRBD1 identical over 7 bases. From germline, CDR1 is SQVTM and CDR2 ANQGSEA. This CDR3 contains 14 residues. J gave up 4 bases and V 7 bases, and 11 bases lay outside the gene matches.

The chain links TRBV4-1 to TRBJ2-3, with TRBD2 matching over 8 bases. V shed 3 bases and J 5 bases; nucleotides not matched to a gene: 1. CDR3 size: 13 residues. Germline V gene sequence: CDR1 MGHRA, CDR2 YSYEKL. This chain's CDR3 is CASSHAGGDTQYF. The CDR3 coding sequence is TGCGCCAGCAGCCACGCGGGGGGAGATACGCAGTATTTT.